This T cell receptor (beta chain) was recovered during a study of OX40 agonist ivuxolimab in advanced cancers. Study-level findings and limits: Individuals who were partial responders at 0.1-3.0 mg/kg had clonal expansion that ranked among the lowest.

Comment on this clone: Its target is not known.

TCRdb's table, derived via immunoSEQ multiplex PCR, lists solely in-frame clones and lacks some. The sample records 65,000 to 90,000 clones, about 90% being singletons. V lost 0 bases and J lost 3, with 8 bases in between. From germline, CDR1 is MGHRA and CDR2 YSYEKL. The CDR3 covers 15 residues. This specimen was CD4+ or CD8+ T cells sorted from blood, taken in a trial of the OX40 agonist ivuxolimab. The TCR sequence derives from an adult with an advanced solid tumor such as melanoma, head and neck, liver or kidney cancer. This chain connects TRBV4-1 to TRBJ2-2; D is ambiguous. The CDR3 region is CASSQDNLYTGELFF. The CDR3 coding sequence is TGCGCCAGCAGCCAAGATAACCTATACACCGGGGAGCTGTTTTTT.